This T cell receptor beta chain appears in the sequencing data of a study of blood T cell repertoires in COVID-19. Study background: The United States, Italy and Spain were the sources of the acute and convalescent COVID-19 samples. PBMCs, B-cell-depleted T cells, or T cells were the source of the cDNA or gDNA that made up the material.

Germline V lookup: CDR1 SGHDT, CDR2 YYEEEE. Between the trimmed V and J ends, which lost 3 bases and 3 bases, there was a span of 9 bases. The CDR3 length is 13 residues. In the source study's methods: Reference gene primer amplification yielded estimated nucleated cell counts. This table comes from immunoSEQ multiplex PCR, and its TCRdb copy is limited to in-frame clones, with some not included. That table supplies the V and J calls and clone size; D and trimming were determined from the DNA. The repertoire holds 250,000 to 300,000 clones, approximately 85% seen once, with about 5.1% in the top ten.

The V gene is TRBV5-6, the J gene TRBJ2-5, with D perhaps matching TRBD1 (5 bases). This clonotype was sampled from a man aged 50-59 years with active or convalescent COVID-19. Sequencing was performed on peripheral blood. CDR3 DNA sequence: TGTGCCAGCAGCTGGCGCAGGGAAGAGACCCAGTACTTC. Amino acids: CASSWRREETQYF.